This TCR beta chain is from a study of regulatory T cells in long-lasting Graves disease. Germline V CDR1 and CDR2: MNHEY, SVGEGT. The CDR3 totals 14 residues. V lost 1 base and J lost 3, with 9 bases in between. Building of the TCR beta libraries involved iRepertoire HTBI primers and Arm-PCR of CDR3 regions. TCRdb fed the multiplex PCR reads into MiXCR, producing one record per CDR3 protein. The sample records about 450,000 distinct CDR3 sequences, roughly 15% being singletons. Sample time point: newly diagnosed GD, antithyroid drugs for less than 3 months. After RNA was extracted from PBMCs, the TCR library was made from it. There are a few counts of this clonotype. A further study also used this sample, focusing on T cells in Graves' hyperthyroidism and ophthalmopathy.

This TCR was sampled from a woman aged 45-65 years with Graves disease. This chain connects TRBV6-2 or TRBV6-3 to TRBJ2-5; D is unclear. The source was peripheral blood mononuclear cells (PBMCs), collected at new diagnosis, from a patient treated with antithyroid drugs. CDR3: CASSYYPEEETQYF. The DNA of the CDR3 is TGTGCCAGCAGTTACTACCCAGAAGAAGAGACCCAGTACTTC.